The 27 T cell receptor beta chains given below trace back to one sample, sequenced in a study of breast tumors, draining lymph nodes, adjacent tissues. TCRdb reanalysed the multiplex PCR reads using MiXCR and keeps one entry per CDR3 protein. The repertoire holds about 220,000 distinct CDR3 sequences, less than 40% seen once, with roughly 3.5% in the top ten. Breast cancer patients provided tissue from their axillary draining lymph nodes. The sample comprised axillary lymph node tissue. The receptors shown here come from a female donor with breast cancer. Some clones in this sample may be carry-over from other donors' samples.

In its sample, this clonotype was seen many times. V usage is TRBV20-1 and J usage is TRBJ1-2; 10 positions agree with TRBD1. The CDR3 spans 14 residues. Per germline, CDR1 DFQATT and CDR2 SNEGSKA (reference sequence). J was trimmed by 0 bases and V by 3 bases; bases with no gene match: 1. CDR3 nucleotide sequence: TGCAGTGCTAGGACAGGGGGCGCTAACTATGGCTACACCTTC. As protein: CSARTGGANYGYTF.

V usage is TRBV7-3 and J usage is TRBJ2-6, with a tentative D call TRBD1 (6 bases). Per germline, CDR1 SGHTA and CDR2 FQGTGA. CDR3 size: 14 residues. The germline V and J ends were trimmed by 5 bases and 10 bases, with 15 bases remaining between them. The CDR3 coding sequence is TGTGCCAGCAGCCAGGGGTACGGGTGGAACGTCCTGACTTTC. Translating it yields CASSQGYGWNVLTF.

This clonotype was detected many times. V gene TRBV18 combines with J gene TRBJ1-2; a weak D match, TRBD1 (5 bases). The germline V gene has CDR1 KGHSH and CDR2 LQKENI. There are 16 residues in the CDR3. Trimming took 2 bases from V and 3 from J, leaving 16 bases between them. CDR3 amino acids: CASSPVLAGRDYGYTF. The CDR3 DNA follows: TGTGCCAGCTCACCAGTTTTAGCAGGGAGGGACTATGGCTACACCTTC.

Ten or more counts support this clonotype. The CDR3 loop is CASSLGDRIYEQYF. CDR3 DNA sequence: TGCGCCAGCAGCTTGGGGGACAGGATCTACGAGCAGTACTTC. V gene TRBV5-1 combines with J gene TRBJ2-7; TRBD1 aligns across 8 bases. Germline V gives CDR1 SGHRS, CDR2 YFSETQ. V gave up 0 bases and J gave up 3 bases; unmatched junction bases: 2. This CDR3 is 14 amino acids long.

This clonotype was detected many times. This rearrangement joins TRBV20-1 to TRBJ2-1; D may be TRBD1 (5 bases). The CDR3 spans 13 residues. Germline lookup yields CDR1 DFQATT and CDR2 SNEGSKA (reference sequence). Trimming cost V 6 bases and J 8 bases, with 17 bases left between them. CDR3 in DNA: TGCAGTGCACAAGTAGGGGCGAAGGATGAGCAGTTCTTC. Its protein product is CSAQVGAKDEQFF.

This clonotype was picked up one time. This rearrangement joins TRBV20-1 to TRBJ1-3; 10 positions agree with TRBD1. V lost 5 bases, J lost 0 bases, and 4 bases stayed unmatched. From germline, CDR1 is DFQATT and CDR2 SNEGSKA (reference sequence). The CDR3 is made up of 15 amino acids. The chain's CDR3 is CSAETGGSSGNTIYF. CDR3 DNA sequence: TGCAGTGCTGAGACAGGGGGCAGCTCTGGAAACACCATATATTTT.

This clonotype was picked up a small number of times. The chain has TRBV3-1 and TRBJ2-2; 8 bases are a match to TRBD2. The germline V gene has CDR1 LGHDT and CDR2 YNNKEL (reference sequence). The CDR3 covers 16 residues. V trimming: 6 bases; J trimming: 3 bases; junction bases outside the gene matches: 9. The CDR3: CASSVGPGLDTGELFF. The CDR3 nucleotides are TGTGCCAGCAGTGTCGGTCCGGGACTAGACACCGGGGAGCTGTTTTTT.

As concerns this clonotype: This CDR3 fails to terminate in the conserved phenylalanine or tryptophan, so it likely reflects a read error. The DNA is omitted, as the CDR3 cannot be located on it reliably, and the CDR3 follows TCRdb's listing. The V gene is TRBV13, the J gene TRBJ2-6; the table gives TRBD2 as D, unverified against the DNA. The CDR3 has 11 residues if both end residues are counted. CDR1 and CDR2 (germline): PRHDT, FYEKMQ (reference sequence). The CDR3 region is CASSLGGGRTS.

V gene TRBV15 combines with J gene TRBJ1-2; D possibly corresponds to TRBD1 (6 bases). The V end lost 5 bases, the J end lost 4 bases, and 11 bases lay between the germline ends. The CDR3 has 13 residues. Per the germline V gene, CDR1 is LNHNV and CDR2 is YYDKDF (reference sequence). CDR3: CATSEDSSYGYTF. CDR3 nucleotides: TGTGCCACCAGCGAGGACAGTAGCTATGGCTACACCTTC. Complete variable domain (other parts from reference TRBV15 and TRBJ1-2): DAMVIQNPRYQVTQFGKPVTLSCSQTLNHNVMYWYQQKSSQAPKLLFHYYDKDFNNEADTPDNFQSRRPNTSFCFLDIRSPGLGDTAMYLCATSEDSSYGYTFGSGTRLTVV.

Concerning this clonotype: A read error is possible here, since a much larger clone lies one base away. Since no conserved phenylalanine or tryptophan closes the CDR3, a read error is the likely cause. The chain links TRBV11-2 to TRBJ2-3; 11 bases match TRBD2. Germline-derived CDR1 and CDR2 are SGHAT and FQNNGV. With V trimmed by 6 bases and J by 0 bases, 5 bases remained unmatched. The CDR3 is made up of 16 amino acids. CDR3: CASRPGTSGSTDTQYL. The DNA of the CDR3 is TGTGCCAGCAGGCCCGGGACTAGCGGCAGCACAGATACGCAGTATCTT.

The table lists this clonotype with many counts. The J gene is TRBJ2-6, the V gene TRBV24-1; 9 bases line up with TRBD1. Germline V gene data show CDR1 as KGHDR and CDR2 as SFDVKD. The CDR3 is made up of 16 amino acids. J lost 11 bases, V lost 3 bases, and 10 bases had no gene match. CDR3 nucleotides: TGTGCCACCAGTGATGGGGGACAGGGCGTTGAGGACGTCCTGACTTTC. Translation gives CATSDGGQGVEDVLTF.

This clonotype is a singleton in its sample. A much larger clone differs from this one at a single base, so this may be a read error. The chain links TRBV11-3 to TRBJ2-1, with 9 nucleotides matching TRBD2. The CDR3 sequence is 14 residues long. Per the germline V gene, CDR1 is SGHNT and CDR2 is YENEEA. V lost 8 bases to trimming and J lost 9 bases; unmatched junction nucleotides: 11. The CDR3, as DNA: TGTGCCAGCGGGACTAGCAGGAGGGTAGGTGAGCAGTTCTTC. Its translation is CASGTSRRVGEQFF. Filled out from reference TRBV11-3 and TRBJ2-1, the complete variable domain reads EAGVVQSPRYKIIEKKQPVAFWCNPISGHNTLYWYLQNLGQGPELLIRYENEEAVDDSQLPKDRFSAERLKGVDSTLKIQPAELGDSAVYLCASGTSRRVGEQFFGPGTRLTVL.

This sequence joins TRBV5-1 and TRBJ2-7, with TRBD1 matching over 9 bases. Germline V gene lookup returns CDR1 SGHRS and CDR2 YFSETQ. Trimming at V came to 4 bases and at J to 3 bases, leaving 14 bases not matched to a gene. The CDR3 is 17 residues long. The DNA for the CDR3 is TGCGCCAGCAGCCTCCTGACTCCTGGGACAGGGAGCTACGAGCAGTACTTC. Protein sequence: CASSLLTPGTGSYEQYF.

Note on this clonotype: This could be a read error, since a much larger clone is one nucleotide away. CDR3 DNA: TGCAGTGCTAGTGCCCAGGGAAGCACAGATACGCAGTATTTT. This gives the protein CSASAQGSTDTQYF. The chain uses TRBV20-1 and TRBJ2-3, with D perhaps matching TRBD1 (5 bases). The V end was cut by 3 bases, the J end by 0 bases, with 10 bases between. Germline CDR1 is DFQATT and CDR2 is SNEGSKA (reference sequence). This CDR3 has 14 residues.

This clonotype was seen repeatedly, ten times or more. The chain couples TRBV5-1 to TRBJ2-3; no reliable D call. From germline, CDR1 is SGHRS and CDR2 YFSETQ. Trimming took off 3 bases at V and 2 bases at J, with 7 bases between the two ends. CDR3 size: 13 residues. The CDR3 spells CASSSRNTDTQYF. CDR3 coding DNA: TGCGCCAGCAGCTCCCGGAACACAGATACGCAGTATTTT.

This clonotype was seen repeatedly, ten times or more. CDR3 in amino acids: CASSQDRQDEQFF. CDR3 DNA: TGCGCCAGCAGCCAAGATAGGCAGGATGAGCAGTTCTTC. The chain joins TRBV4-1 to TRBJ2-1, with D hard to call. The V gene lost 0 bases and the J gene lost 8 bases, with 8 bases spanning the gap. Per germline, CDR1 MGHRA and CDR2 YSYEKL. The CDR3 contains 13 residues.

The sample holds many counts of this clonotype. The rearrangement uses TRBV7-9 and TRBJ2-1; D remains unclear. The CDR3 length is 16 residues. In germline, CDR1 is SEHNR, CDR2 FQNEAQ (reference sequence). With 1 base removed from V and 5 bases from J, the gap between germline ends came to 15 bases. In nucleotides, the CDR3 is TGTGCCAGCAGCTTAGGGAACGCACGACTCGACAATGAGCAGTTCTTC. It yields the protein CASSLGNARLDNEQFF. Complete variable domain (other parts from reference TRBV7-9 and TRBJ2-1): DTGVSQNPRHKITKRGQNVTFRCDPISEHNRLYWYRQTLGQGPEFLTYFQNEAQLEKSRLLSDRFSAERPKGSFSTLEIQRTEQGDSAMYLCASSLGNARLDNEQFFGPGTRLTVL.

A note on this clonotype: Germline and junction disagree at one end, which may indicate a read error. The V and J genes are TRBV4-1 and TRBJ1-2; 9 bases line up with TRBD1. The CDR3 extends over 10 amino acids. Germline CDR1 is MGHRA and CDR2 is YSYEKL. The CDR3 spells CASSQGTGAF. CDR3 bases: TGCGCCAGCAGCCAAGGGACAGGGGCCTTC.

There are many counts of this clonotype. This rearrangement joins TRBV7-2 to TRBJ2-5; D may be TRBD2 (5 bases). Deletions cut 5 bases from V and 4 bases from J, with 17 bases between. From germline, CDR1 is SGHTA and CDR2 FQGNSA. The CDR3 is 15 residues long. The CDR3, as DNA: TGTGCCAGCAGCCCTACCCCGCTAGGGAGAGAGACCCAGTACTTC. Encoded protein: CASSPTPLGRETQYF.

The V gene is TRBV7-3, the J gene TRBJ1-1; no definite D call. V was cut by 5 bases and J by 4 bases, with 14 bases left in between. The CDR3 is made up of 14 amino acids. The germline CDR1 and CDR2 sequences are SGHTA and FQGTGA. The CDR3 DNA sequence: TGTGCCAGCAGCCAAACAGTGGGAGGCACTGAAGCTTTCTTT. Its translation is CASSQTVGGTEAFF. The whole variable domain, remainder taken from reference TRBV7-3 and TRBJ1-1, is GAGVSQTPSNKVTEKGKYVELRCDPISGHTALYWYRQSLGQGPEFLIYFQGTGAADDSGLPNDRFFAVRPEGSVSTLKIQRTERGDSAVYLCASSQTVGGTEAFFGQGTRLTVV.

This clonotype was observed many times. This chain uses TRBV7-9 with TRBJ2-2; TRBD1 matches 12 bases. This CDR3 contains 16 residues. Unmatched junction bases numbered 7, after V lost 5 bases and J lost 6 bases. Germline loops: CDR1 SEHNR, CDR2 FQNEAQ (reference sequence). The CDR3 DNA follows: TGTGCCAGCAGCGGTCCGGGACAGGGGGCCCCCGGGGAGCTGTTTTTT. It is translated as CASSGPGQGAPGELFF.

This clonotype was counted many times. The chain has TRBV6-1 and TRBJ2-3, with TRBD2 matching over 8 bases. J lost 2 bases, V lost 3 bases, and 10 bases had no gene match. The length of the CDR3 is 17 residues. Germline loops: CDR1 MNHNS, CDR2 SASEGT. The CDR3 DNA is TGTGCCAGCAGTGAGAGGGTAGCGGGGTCCTCCACAGATACGCAGTATTTT. This sequence encodes CASSERVAGSSTDTQYF.

V gene TRBV7-9 combines with J gene TRBJ1-1, with D perhaps matching TRBD1 (6 bases). V lost 3 bases, J lost 3 bases, and 8 bases lay in between. Germline V gene lookup returns CDR1 SEHNR and CDR2 FQNEAQ (reference sequence). CDR3 length equals 13 residues. In DNA form, the CDR3 reads TGTGCCAGCAGCTTGAGGGGGGACACTGAAGCTTTCTTT. The encoded protein is CASSLRGDTEAFF.

A single count supports this clonotype. This rearrangement joins TRBV28 to TRBJ2-2; the D is unclear. This CDR3 comprises 13 residues. The V end was cut by 3 bases, the J end by 4 bases, with 6 bases between. The germline V gene has CDR1 MDHEN and CDR2 SYDVKM. This chain's CDR3 is CASSLTSTGELFF. The CDR3 nucleotides are TGTGCCAGCAGTTTGACCAGCACCGGGGAGCTGTTTTTT.

This clonotype was seen repeatedly, ten times or more. The chain is built from TRBV20-1 and TRBJ2-1, with 7 bases that match TRBD2. The CDR3 has 13 residues. V shed 6 bases and J 8 bases; nucleotides not matched to a gene: 10. CDR1 DFQATT and CDR2 SNEGSKA come from the germline V gene (reference sequence). The CDR3 region has the DNA TGCAGTGCCCTTAGCGGGCCTGGGGATGAGCAGTTCTTC. It codes for CSALSGPGDEQFF.

The rearrangement links TRBV5-1 to TRBJ2-7, with 13 positions matching TRBD2. Unmatched junction bases numbered 8, after V lost 2 bases and J lost 6 bases. CDR3 length equals 16 residues. Per the germline V gene, CDR1 is SGHRS and CDR2 is YFSETQ. The chain's CDR3 is CASSFLGLAGVGEQYF. In DNA form, the CDR3 reads TGCGCCAGCAGCTTCCTCGGACTAGCGGGAGTGGGCGAGCAGTACTTC.

In its sample, this clonotype was seen once. V gene TRBV7-3 combines with J gene TRBJ2-6; D is uncertain. With 10 bases removed from V and 4 bases from J, the gap between germline ends came to 8 bases. CDR3 length: 12 residues. Germline values: CDR1 SGHTA, CDR2 FQGTGA. The CDR3 DNA follows: TGTGCCACCCCGACAGGGGCCAACGTCCTGACTTTC. Protein: CATPTGANVLTF.